What follows describes a single TCR beta chain. Its matching antigen is unknown. This sample stems from a study of cytomegalovirus exposure and HLA in healthy donors. Background on the study: Among 398 genotyped donors, around 80% fell in the Caucasian-associated ancestry cluster. Study conclusions and caveats: Associated with HLA alleles at 0.05 false discovery rate in a later analysis were about 17,000 TCR beta sequences. One variant, a missense change in DCLRE1C, was linked in a later analysis to TCR beta V- and J-gene trimming. It was reported that TCR beta sequences correctly inferred the HLA-A and HLA-B alleles for most subjects.

The trim removed 9 bases at V and 3 bases at J, leaving 1 base unmatched. CDR1 and CDR2 from the germline V gene are LGHNA and YSLEER. The length of the CDR3 is 13 residues. 13 Jbeta primers and 60 Vbeta primers were used for the PCR. The protocol was immunoSEQ multiplex PCR, while the TCRdb copy is restricted to in-frame clones and leaves out a portion. The table includes around 52,000 clones, 70% to 85% detected once. The sequencing input was PBMCs. The TCR was taken from a man in his forties in good health and CMV-seronegative. The chain joins TRBV4-3 to TRBJ2-3; 12 nucleotides agree with TRBD2. The CDR3 is CASGLAGTDTQYF. The CDR3 coding sequence is TGCGCCAGTGGACTAGCGGGGACAGATACGCAGTATTTT.